Each of the 20 T cell receptor beta chains below was sequenced from the same sample in a study of blood T cell repertoires in COVID-19. The data were produced by immunoSEQ multiplex PCR, yet TCRdb's version contains in-frame clones alone and is incomplete. The table has over 350,000 clones, around 88% seen once. Sequenced sample: peripheral blood. The source is a woman in her 30s with acute or convalescent COVID-19.

J is TRBJ2-3 and V is TRBV4-1; 10 positions match TRBD1. V gave up 1 base and J gave up 4 bases; unmatched junction bases: 5. Germline V CDR1 and CDR2: MGHRA, YSYEKL. This CDR3 contains 16 residues. As DNA, the CDR3 is TGCGCCAGCAGCCAAGGTTCGACAGGGGGCTCAGATACGCAGTATTTT. Amino acids: CASSQGSTGGSDTQYF.

The chain joins TRBV2 to TRBJ2-4; a weak D match, TRBD1 (6 bases). With 4 bases removed from V and 3 bases from J, the gap between germline ends came to 10 bases. Germline loops: CDR1 SNHLY, CDR2 FYNNEI. CDR3 length: 14 amino acids. The CDR3, as DNA: TGTGCCAGCAGTGCTACAGGGAGCAAAAACATTCAGTACTTC. Amino acids: CASSATGSKNIQYF.

This sequence joins TRBV6-5 and TRBJ1-2; 8 nucleotides match TRBD1. Germline V gives CDR1 MNHEY, CDR2 SVGAGI. This CDR3 has 14 residues. V gave up 7 bases and J gave up 1 base; unmatched junction bases: 5. The CDR3, as DNA: TGTGCCAGCACCCCGGGACAGGATAACTATGGCTACACCTTC. Its protein is CASTPGQDNYGYTF.

The V and J genes are TRBV9 and TRBJ1-1, with 8 bases that match TRBD1. The CDR3 sequence is 15 residues long. Germline CDR1 reads SGDLS; CDR2 reads YYNGEE. The ends lost 2 bases at V and 3 bases at J; junction bases unmatched: 6. CDR3 sequence reads: CASSVGQGGYTEAFF. CDR3 sequence (DNA): TGTGCCAGCAGCGTTGGACAGGGTGGGTACACTGAAGCTTTCTTT.

The chain couples TRBV20-1 to TRBJ2-5; tentative D call: TRBD2 (5 bases). V lost 6 bases and J 5 bases, leaving 10 bases between the germline ends. Looked up from germline, CDR1 is DFQATT and CDR2 is SNEGSKA (reference sequence). The CDR3 runs 11 residues. CDR3 residues: CSAGGRETQYF. DNA for the CDR3: TGCAGTGCCGGCGGGCGGGAGACCCAGTACTTC.

This rearrangement joins TRBV9 to TRBJ2-3; 9 bases are shared with TRBD1. The CDR3 runs 15 residues. Germline assignment: CDR1 SGDLS and CDR2 YYNGEE. V dropped 4 bases and J dropped 1; count of bases not matched to a gene: 4. The CDR3 reads CASSRWTGGTDTQYF. Written as DNA, the CDR3 is TGTGCCAGCAGCAGATGGACAGGGGGCACAGATACGCAGTATTTT.

This clone has only one observation. CDR3 residues: CASNLDRVVGNTIYF. CDR3 in DNA: TGTGCCTCGAACTTGGACAGGGTTGTTGGAAACACCATATATTTT. This chain connects TRBV30 to TRBJ1-3, with 8 nucleotides matching TRBD1. J lost 3 bases, V lost 7 bases, and 11 bases had no gene match. The germline CDR1 and CDR2 sequences are GTSNPN and SVGIG (reference sequence). CDR3 length equals 15 residues.

This chain links TRBV30 with TRBJ1-6; D gene uncertain. The CDR3 is 15 residues long. CDR1 and CDR2 from the germline V gene are GTSNPN and SVGIG (reference sequence). The V end was cut by 4 bases, the J end by 0 bases, with 10 bases between. The CDR3 sequence is CAWNISLSYNSPLHF. CDR3 bases: TGTGCCTGGAATATCTCCCTCTCCTATAATTCACCCCTCCACTTT. Together with reference TRBV30 and TRBJ1-6, the CDR3 gives the full variable domain: SQTIHQWPATLVQPVGSPLSLECTVEGTSNPNLYWYRQAAGRGLQLLFYSVGIGQISSEVPQNLSASRPQDRQFILSSKKLLLSDSGFYLCAWNISLSYNSPLHFGNGTRLTVT.

The chain links TRBV27 to TRBJ2-5; 9 bases align to TRBD1. Losses at the gene ends were 4 bases for V and 2 bases for J; bases not matched to a gene: 5. CDR1 is MNHEY, CDR2 SMNVEV, per germline (reference sequence). CDR3 length: 15 residues. CDR3 sequence (DNA): TGTGCCAGCAGTTCGATGGACAGGGGACAAGAGACCCAGTACTTC. This codes for CASSSMDRGQETQYF.

This chain joins TRBV4-1 and TRBJ1-4, with TRBD1 as a possible D gene (5 bases). V dropped 0 bases and J dropped 5 bases, with 10 bases sitting between them. CDR1 and CDR2 from the germline V gene are MGHRA and YSYEKL. The CDR3 is made up of 15 amino acids. CDR3 region: CASSQDGAGNEKLFF. The DNA for the CDR3 is TGCGCCAGCAGCCAAGATGGGGCCGGGAATGAAAAACTGTTTTTT.

Regarding this clone: Sequence at one end of the junction differs from germline and may be a read error. V gene TRBV11-3 combines with J gene TRBJ2-4; D gene uncertain. CDR3 length: 11 residues. Germline V gene data show CDR1 as SGHNT and CDR2 as YENEEA. The CDR3 coding sequence is TGTGCCAGCAGCTTAGTGCCACTGAGGAACTTC. Amino acid sequence: CASSLVPLRNF. The full variable domain, its missing parts supplied by reference TRBV11-3 and TRBJ2-4, is EAGVVQSPRYKIIEKKQPVAFWCNPISGHNTLYWYLQNLGQGPELLIRYENEEAVDDSQLPKDRFSAERLKGVDSTLKIQPAELGDSAVYLCASSLVPLRNFGAGTRLSVL.

The chain links TRBV6-2 or TRBV6-3 to TRBJ1-5; tentatively, D is TRBD1 (6 bases). This CDR3 spans 14 amino acids. Trimming took off 6 bases at V and 0 bases at J, with 9 bases between the two ends. The germline gives CDR1 MNHEY, CDR2 SVGEGT. CDR3 DNA sequence: TGTGCCAGCAGCCGACAGGCTAGCAATCAGCCCCAGCATTTT. Protein: CASSRQASNQPQHF.

This clone was seen only once. The rearrangement joins TRBV2 to TRBJ2-2; D remains ambiguous. The CDR3 length is 14 residues. The germline V gene has CDR1 SNHLY and CDR2 FYNNEI. Trimming took 0 bases from V and 5 from J, leaving 7 bases between them. CDR3 nucleotide sequence: TGTGCCAGCAGTGAAGCGGCGAGGACCGGGGAGCTGTTTTTT. It codes for CASSEAARTGELFF.

The chain has TRBV7-3 and TRBJ1-1, with TRBD1 matching 9 bases. This CDR3 region has 16 residues. The germline V gene has CDR1 SGHTA and CDR2 FQGTGA. After removal of 2 bases from V and 1 base from J, the junction contained 5 bases not matched to a gene. CDR3 amino acids: CASSLQPGQGNTEAFF. CDR3 sequence (DNA): TGTGCCAGCAGCTTACAACCGGGACAGGGGAACACTGAAGCTTTCTTT.

The CDR3 region has the DNA TGTGCCAGCTCACCACCGGGACAGAGAATCCCCTACGAGCAGTACTTC. This sequence encodes CASSPPGQRIPYEQYF. The chain joins TRBV18 to TRBJ2-7, with 7 bases that match TRBD1. The germline V gene has CDR1 KGHSH and CDR2 LQKENI. The CDR3 consists of 16 residues. Losses at the gene ends were 0 bases for V and 2 bases for J; bases not matched to a gene: 7.

V gene TRBV6-6 combines with J gene TRBJ2-1, with a possible D match to TRBD2 (5 bases). From germline, CDR1 is MNHNY and CDR2 SVGAGI (reference sequence). The CDR3 covers 14 residues. V was trimmed by 10 bases and J by 0 bases, leaving 13 bases between them. CDR3 sequence reads: CATAGHTSYNEQFF. The CDR3 region has the DNA TGTGCCACCGCGGGCCACACCTCCTACAATGAGCAGTTCTTC.

The genes are TRBV20-1 and TRBJ2-1; the match to TRBD2 covers 8 bases. V gave up 8 bases and J gave up 9 bases; unmatched junction bases: 6. Germline CDR1 and CDR2: DFQATT and SNEGSKA (reference sequence). The CDR3 spans 11 residues. CDR3 protein: CSPRTSGEQFF. The CDR3 DNA sequence: TGCAGTCCTCGAACTAGCGGTGAGCAGTTCTTC.

The chain couples TRBV11-2 to TRBJ1-2; TRBD1 matches at 7 bases. V lost 5 bases and J lost 6; bases outside the gene matches: 3. The CDR3 is 12 amino acids. Germline V gene sequence: CDR1 SGHAT, CDR2 FQNNGV. The CDR3 sequence: CASSPGGNGYTF. For the CDR3, the DNA is TGTGCCAGCAGCCCAGGGGGGAATGGCTACACCTTC.

This chain uses TRBV12-3 or TRBV12-4 with TRBJ1-1; D gene uncertain. The CDR3 has 13 residues. The V gene lost 3 bases and the J gene lost 1 base, with 6 bases spanning the gap. The CDR3 region has the DNA TGTGCCAGCAGTTTCACAGAGAACACTGAAGCTTTCTTT. Translation gives CASSFTENTEAFF.

The chain combines TRBV5-6 with TRBJ2-7, with 7 bases lining up with TRBD2. Looked up from germline, CDR1 is SGHDT and CDR2 is YYEEEE. Trimming took 0 bases from V and 7 from J; bases not matched to a gene: 7. CDR3 length: 14 amino acids. DNA of the CDR3: TGTGCCAGCAGCTTGGAGGCGACTAGCTGGGAGCAGTACTTC. This translates into CASSLEATSWEQYF.